This passage covers 8 T cell receptor beta chains from one sample sequenced in a study of post-analysis software for immune sequencing data. Whole-study findings and limits: In patients, four to six TRBV segments were more frequent than in controls, with TRBV5-6, TRBV5-1 and TRBV20-1 among them.

These receptors have no known antigen. TCR beta cDNA libraries had unique molecular identifiers. TCRdb reanalysed the PCR reads using MiXCR and keeps one entry per CDR3 protein. The sample shows a few hundred thousand distinct CDR3 sequences, about a third of them seen only once. Sequenced: blood. Receptors were obtained from a girl aged 10-17 years with multiple sclerosis.

This clonotype appeared a few times. The CDR3 loop is CASSQDPAGEEEQFF. The CDR3 bases are TGTGCCAGCAGCCAAGACCCAGCGGGGGAGGAGGAGCAGTTCTTC. The chain combines TRBV3-1 with TRBJ2-1; 8 bases are a match to TRBD2. Germline values: CDR1 LGHDT, CDR2 YNNKEL (reference sequence). The CDR3 is made up of 15 amino acids. With V trimmed by 0 bases and J by 10 bases, 8 bases remained unmatched.

The chain links TRBV6-6 to TRBJ2-1; D is tentatively TRBD1 or TRBD2 (5 bases each). Germline CDR1 is MNHNY and CDR2 is SVGAGI (reference sequence). Trimming pared 2 bases from V and 4 bases from J, leaving 18 bases between. This CDR3 comprises 17 residues. CDR3 protein: CASSYPDLMGEYNEQFF. The CDR3 DNA reads as TGTGCCAGCAGTTACCCCGACTTGATGGGGGAATACAATGAGCAGTTCTTC.

This chain joins TRBV5-6 and TRBJ1-2, with D uncertain. The CDR3 length is 12 residues. Germline CDR1 reads SGHDT; CDR2 reads YYEEEE. Trimming shortened V by 0 bases and J by 8 bases, and 8 bases separated the two germline ends. The CDR3 sequence: CASSLGAQGYTF. CDR3 coding DNA: TGTGCCAGCAGCTTGGGAGCGCAGGGCTACACCTTC.

The gene calls are TRBV12-3 or TRBV12-4 and TRBJ2-4, with D hard to call. Trimming took off 5 bases at V and 0 bases at J, with 5 bases between the two ends. The length of the CDR3 is 13 residues. The CDR3 is CASSRLAKNIQYF. CDR3 nucleotides: TGTGCCAGCAGTCGACTAGCCAAAAACATTCAGTACTTC.

The genes are TRBV2 and TRBJ2-3; 10 bases align to TRBD1. The germline V gene has CDR1 SNHLY and CDR2 FYNNEI. The junction had 5 bases not matched to a gene; V was cut back by 4 bases and J by 4 bases. The CDR3 loop spans 15 amino acids. CDR3 sequence: CASSGGGQGPDTQYF. CDR3 nucleotides: TGTGCCAGCAGTGGCGGGGGACAGGGGCCAGATACGCAGTATTTT.

This clonotype came up a few times. This sequence joins TRBV20-1 and TRBJ2-3; 8 bases are shared with TRBD2. This CDR3 has 15 amino acids. The trim removed 2 bases at V and 6 bases at J, leaving 10 bases unmatched. Germline CDR1 is DFQATT and CDR2 is SNEGSKA (reference sequence). The CDR3: CSARKSAGGFDTQYF. CDR3 nucleotide sequence: TGCAGTGCTAGAAAGTCGGCGGGGGGTTTTGATACGCAGTATTTT.

Regarding this clonotype: The junction shows a germline mismatch at one end, possibly a read error. This chain links TRBV6-5 with TRBJ2-6; D might be TRBD2 (6 bases). The germline V gene has CDR1 MNHEY and CDR2 SVGAGI. The CDR3 is 15 amino acids. The CDR3 sequence is CANSYRGMGANVLTF. In DNA form, the CDR3 reads TGTGCCAACAGTTACCGCGGGATGGGGGCCAACGTCCTGACTTTC.

This clonotype came up once. A much larger clone lies a single base off, so this may be a read error. V usage is TRBV10-3 and J usage is TRBJ2-5; 10 positions agree with TRBD1. Germline values: CDR1 ENHRY, CDR2 SYGVKD. CDR3 length: 16 residues. CDR3 loop: CTISASPGQGSETQYF. The CDR3 DNA is TGTACCATCAGTGCATCTCCGGGACAGGGGTCGGAGACCCAGTACTTC.